These 22 T cell receptor beta chains came from one sample sequenced in a study of T-cell memory formation after mild COVID-19 (dated by TCRdb to about 2021). Library prep was done by 5' RACE. The sequencing machine was an Illumina NovaSeq 6000. The public reads were quality trimmed at Q25 with fastp and then assembled into clones with MiXCR by TCRdb, keeping productive beta chains. Entries are consolidated by CDR3 protein sequence, retaining the most common genes and DNA. Here the sample has about 260,000 distinct CDR3 sequences; approximately 7.6% occur a single time. About 20% of the sample lies in the top ten. Sequencing used PBMCs or a T cell subset sorted from them (not recorded which). The receptors shown here come from a man between 18 and 35 years old who had mild COVID-19 (a few samples of this study predate the infection). The sample titles of this study are shuffled in the database, so cell type and time point are left out; the donor was told from shared clones.

V usage is TRBV7-2 and J usage is TRBJ1-2, with D uncertain. The CDR3 loop spans 13 amino acids. Trimming took 5 bases from V and 7 from J, leaving 14 bases between them. Germline loops: CDR1 SGHTA, CDR2 FQGNSA. CDR3 DNA sequence: TGTGCCAGCAGCAAAGGCGGGGAACTTGGCTACACCTTC. This codes for CASSKGGELGYTF.

The rearrangement links TRBV27 to TRBJ2-3; 9 bases match TRBD2. The CDR3 totals 16 residues. In germline, CDR1 is MNHEY, CDR2 SMNVEV (reference sequence). The V segment lost 4 bases and the J segment 2 bases; nucleotides outside the gene matches: 7. CDR3 sequence (DNA): TGTGCCAGCAGTTGGCGAGCGGGGGGACACACAGATACGCAGTATTTT. It encodes CASSWRAGGHTDTQYF.

This clonotype was seen repeatedly, ten times or more. Relative to the germline gene, one junction end is altered; a read error may explain this. The chain joins TRBV5-1 to TRBJ2-3; 11 positions agree with TRBD1. This CDR3 spans 14 amino acids. The V gene's germline CDR1 is SGHRS and CDR2 YFSETQ. The CDR3 DNA follows: TGTGCCAGCAGCTCCGGACAGGGGGCGGATACGCAGTATTTT. It specifies CASSSGQGADTQYF.

Ten or more counts support this clonotype. The V call is TRBV5-1, the J call TRBJ2-2; 9 bases map to TRBD1. J was trimmed by 5 bases and V by 4 bases; bases with no gene match: 9. The CDR3 has 16 amino acids. In germline, CDR1 is SGHRS, CDR2 YFSETQ. CDR3 nucleotides: TGCGCCAGCAGCGAGGGGATACAGGGGGCGACCGGGGAGCTGTTTTTT. Translation: CASSEGIQGATGELFF.

This clonotype was counted at least ten times. This chain connects TRBV7-6 to TRBJ1-1; 7 bases agree with TRBD1. The germline CDR1 and CDR2 sequences are SGHVS and FNYEAQ. Trimming took 3 bases from V and 9 from J; bases not matched to a gene: 1. The CDR3 sequence is 11 residues long. The chain's CDR3 is CASSLGQQAFF. The CDR3 region has the DNA TGTGCCAGCAGCTTGGGACAGCAAGCTTTCTTT. Looking up the rest from reference TRBV7-6 and TRBJ1-1 gives the full variable domain: GAGVSQSPRYKVTKRGQDVALRCDPISGHVSLYWYRQALGQGPEFLTYFNYEAQQDKSGLPNDRFSAERPEGSISTLTIQRTEQRDSAMYRCASSLGQQAFFGQGTRLTVV.

The chain employs TRBV5-1 and TRBJ1-1; D may be TRBD1 (5 bases). Germline values: CDR1 SGHRS, CDR2 YFSETQ. The CDR3 has 15 residues. The V and J ends lost 4 bases and 4 bases respectively, with 17 bases between them. The CDR3 region is CASSARGSETTEAFF. DNA of the CDR3: TGCGCCAGCAGCGCCCGGGGGTCAGAAACCACTGAAGCTTTCTTT.

V gene TRBV18 combines with J gene TRBJ2-5; weak D call: TRBD2 (6 bases). This CDR3 comprises 15 residues. The ends were cut back, 1 base at V and 2 bases at J, with 11 bases in the middle. Germline V gene lookup returns CDR1 KGHSH and CDR2 LQKENI. Written as DNA, the CDR3 is TGTGCCAGCTCACCACAGGCTAGCGAACAAGAGACCCAGTACTTC. This codes for CASSPQASEQETQYF. Together with reference TRBV18 and TRBJ2-5, the CDR3 gives the full variable domain: NAGVMQNPRHLVRRRGQEARLRCSPMKGHSHVYWYRQLPEEGLKFMVYLQKENIIDESGMPKERFSAEFPKEGPSILRIQQVVRGDSAAYFCASSPQASEQETQYFGPGTRLLVL.

This clonotype was detected a few times. The CDR3 DNA follows: TGTGCCAGCAGCCTGCCACAGGGGGCTTCACTCTATGGCTACACCTTC. Amino acids: CASSLPQGASLYGYTF. V usage is TRBV5-6 and J usage is TRBJ1-2, with 9 bases fitting TRBD1. The CDR3 runs to 16 residues. Germline CDR1 and CDR2: SGHDT and YYEEEE. With 4 bases clipped from V and 4 bases from J, the junction kept 11 bases outside the gene matches.

The J gene is TRBJ1-3, the V gene TRBV12-3 or TRBV12-4; D is uncertain. V lost 3 bases to trimming and J lost 0 bases, with 6 bases between them. The CDR3 contains 14 residues. Here the CDR3 reads CASSLRGSGNTIYF. CDR3 bases: TGTGCCAGCAGTTTGAGAGGCTCTGGAAACACCATATATTTT.

This clonotype was seen a few times. The V gene is TRBV9, the J gene TRBJ1-1; D is unclear. V dropped 3 bases and J dropped 1 base, with 10 bases sitting between them. The CDR3 runs 14 residues. Germline assignment: CDR1 SGDLS and CDR2 YYNGEE. CDR3 bases: TGTGCCAGCAGCGGCCGGGCCGCGAACACTGAAGCTTTCTTT. This gives the protein CASSGRAANTEAFF.

The CDR3 DNA reads TGTGCCAGCAGCCCAGGCCCCGACCAAGAGACCCAGTACTTC. Encoded protein: CASSPGPDQETQYF. The V gene is TRBV5-6, the J gene TRBJ2-5, with D unclear. This CDR3 contains 14 residues. Germline-derived CDR1 and CDR2 are SGHDT and YYEEEE. V gave up 4 bases and J gave up 0 bases, with 10 bases separating them. Looking up the rest from reference TRBV5-6 and TRBJ2-5 gives the full variable domain: DAGVTQSPTHLIKTRGQQVTLRCSPKSGHDTVSWYQQALGQGPQFIFQYYEEEERQRGNFPDRFSGHQFPNYSSELNVNALLLGDSALYLCASSPGPDQETQYFGPGTRLLVL.

The chain is built from TRBV7-2 and TRBJ2-5; unclear D gene. The V and J ends lost 5 bases and 2 bases respectively, with 12 bases between them. This CDR3 comprises 14 residues. The germline V gene has CDR1 SGHTA and CDR2 FQGNSA. The CDR3 sequence: CASSPWGGQETQYF. CDR3 nucleotides: TGTGCCAGCAGCCCGTGGGGTGGACAAGAGACCCAGTACTTC.

This clonotype was observed a handful of times. The genes are TRBV7-9 and TRBJ2-1, with 7 bases lining up with TRBD2. CDR1 is SEHNR and CDR2 is FQNEAQ in the germline V gene (reference sequence). The CDR3 extends over 15 amino acids. V lost 5 bases, J lost 9 bases, and 13 bases stayed unmatched. The DNA of the CDR3 is TGTGCCAGCAGCGTCGGACTAGAGTATCGACGTGAGCAGTTCTTC. It encodes CASSVGLEYRREQFF.

Ten or more counts support this clonotype. The V gene is TRBV11-2, the J gene TRBJ2-7, with 11 bases lining up with TRBD2. Losses at the gene ends were 5 bases for V and 9 bases for J; bases not matched to a gene: 6. The CDR3 runs 13 residues. Germline lookup yields CDR1 SGHAT and CDR2 FQNNGV. CDR3 in DNA: TGTGCCAGCAGCCGACTACTAGCGGGGGTGCAGTACGTC. It codes for CASSRLLAGVQYV.

The chain carries TRBV7-7 and TRBJ2-1; TRBD2 aligns across 8 bases. The CDR3 has 15 residues. V shed 5 bases, J shed 4 bases, and the junction held 7 bases outside the gene matches. The germline gives CDR1 SSHAT, CDR2 FNYEAQ (reference sequence). As DNA, the CDR3 is TGTGCCAGCAGCCGGGATAGCGGGGCGTACAATGAGCAGTTCTTC. Amino acids: CASSRDSGAYNEQFF.

This clonotype turned up a few times. The chain links TRBV7-2 to TRBJ2-5, with D perhaps TRBD1 or TRBD2 (6 bases each). CDR1 and CDR2 (germline): SGHTA, FQGNSA. The CDR3 contains 12 residues. Trimming took off 7 bases at V and 5 bases at J, with 11 bases between the two ends. The CDR3 DNA reads as TGTGCCAGCAAGGGGGGTGGTGAGACCCAGTACTTC. Amino acid sequence: CASKGGGETQYF.

The table lists this clonotype with many counts. The V and J genes are TRBV7-9 and TRBJ2-7; maybe TRBD2 (6 bases). In germline, CDR1 is SEHNR, CDR2 FQNEAQ (reference sequence). The CDR3 extends over 16 amino acids. V was cut by 1 base and J by 6 bases, with 19 bases left in between. DNA of the CDR3: TGTGCCAGCAGCTTAGGGCCTGGTGGGGCGGGGAGCGAGCAGTACGTC. Translating it yields CASSLGPGGAGSEQYV.

This clonotype was picked up a small number of times. The J gene is TRBJ2-5, the V gene TRBV10-2; either TRBD1 or TRBD2 may supply D (6 bases each). Trimming removed 8 bases from V and 5 bases from J, with 9 bases in between. Germline CDR1 is WSHSY and CDR2 is SAAADI. The CDR3 totals 11 residues. The DNA for the CDR3 is TGCGCCAGCGAAGGGGGGGAGACCCAGTACTTC. Its translation is CASEGGETQYF.

This clonotype was observed at least ten times. V and J are TRBV12-3 or TRBV12-4 and TRBJ2-1, with unresolved D. The CDR3 is made up of 14 amino acids. V lost 3 bases and J lost 7, with 13 bases in between. The CDR3 DNA follows: TGTGCCAGCAGTTTGGGCTTTTGGCGAAATGAGCAGTTCTTC. Translation gives CASSLGFWRNEQFF.

This clonotype was counted only a few times. The chain recombines TRBV24-1 with TRBJ2-5; D unclear. The CDR3 runs 13 residues. V was pared by 4 bases and J by 4 bases, with 9 bases between. The germline CDR1 and CDR2 sequences are KGHDR and SFDVKD. In DNA, the CDR3 is TGTGCCACCAGTGACGTCTGGCCAGAGACCCAGTACTTC. Protein product: CATSDVWPETQYF.

This clonotype was found many times. The chain employs TRBV11-2 and TRBJ1-6, with no clear D. Per the germline V gene, CDR1 is SGHAT and CDR2 is FQNNGV. With 2 bases removed from V and 3 bases from J, the gap between germline ends came to 11 bases. The CDR3 is made up of 16 amino acids. Written as DNA, the CDR3 is TGTGCCAGCAGCTTAAAGATAGGGTTCTATAATTCACCCCTCCACTTT. Its protein product is CASSLKIGFYNSPLHF.

This clonotype was recorded a few times. The genes are TRBV5-6 and TRBJ2-7; D is undetermined. V was trimmed by 2 bases and J by 4 bases, leaving 7 bases between them. This CDR3 comprises 12 residues. Germline CDR1 reads SGHDT; CDR2 reads YYEEEE. CDR3: CASSFSEYEQYV. DNA of the CDR3: TGTGCCAGCAGCTTCTCAGAGTACGAGCAGTACGTC.